The rows below give T cell receptor beta chains drawn from one sample of a study of sequential checkpoint blockade in melanoma. Clones were read by immunoSEQ multiplex PCR, and TCRdb kept only the in-frame ones, dropping some. In the table there are around 8,300 clones, around three fifths of which are singletons. Sequences were derived from CD8+ T cells sorted from blood (inferred from file names), sampled from a patient given nivolumab and ipilimumab in sequence. Receptor source: a human patient with melanoma. Some clones in this sample may be carry-over from other donors' samples. The CDR3 runs from the conserved cysteine through the conserved F or W. D genes are given only for firm matches. Clone size is shown for a subset of rows, as once, few, many or a class of expanded clone.

J gene: TRBJ2-7; D gene: TRBD1; V gene: TRBV28; clone size: few; CDR3 protein: CASSLQGTEQYF; CDR3 DNA: TGTGCCAGCAGCCTACAGGGGACCGAGCAGTACTTC
J gene: TRBJ2-7; D gene: TRBD1; V gene: TRBV4-1; clone size: -; CDR3 protein: CASSHGQGSYEQYF; CDR3 DNA: TGCGCCAGCAGCCACGGACAGGGCTCCTACGAGCAGTACTTC
J gene: TRBJ2-7; D gene: -; V gene: TRBV9; clone size: -; CDR3 protein: CASSSRGEGRYEQYF; CDR3 DNA: TGTGCCAGCAGCTCGAGGGGGGAGGGACGATACGAGCAGTACTTC
J gene: TRBJ1-1; D gene: -; V gene: TRBV9; clone size: -; CDR3 protein: CASSGGWVNTEAFF; CDR3 DNA: TGTGCCAGCAGCGGAGGGTGGGTGAACACTGAAGCTTTCTTT
J gene: TRBJ1-2; D gene: -; V gene: TRBV25-1; clone size: few; CDR3 protein: CASSVGGQSYGYTF; CDR3 DNA: TGTGCCAGCAGTGTCGGCGGACAGTCCTATGGCTACACCTTC
J gene: TRBJ2-7; D gene: TRBD2; V gene: TRBV4-1; clone size: -; CDR3 protein: CASSLKVGREQYF; CDR3 DNA: TGCGCCAGCAGCCTCAAGGTCGGGAGGGAGCAGTACTTC
J gene: TRBJ1-5; D gene: -; V gene: TRBV7-9; clone size: -; CDR3 protein: CASSFARGGNNQPQHF; CDR3 DNA: TGTGCCAGCAGCTTTGCCCGGGGGGGGAACAATCAGCCCCAGCATTTT
J gene: TRBJ2-7; D gene: TRBD1; V gene: TRBV5-1; clone size: -; CDR3 protein: CASSTGQTYEQYF; CDR3 DNA: TGCGCCAGCAGCACGGGACAGACCTACGAGCAGTACTTC
J gene: TRBJ2-7; D gene: -; V gene: TRBV28; clone size: -; CDR3 protein: CASSLSARREQYF; CDR3 DNA: TGTGCCAGCAGTTTATCAGCTCGGAGGGAGCAGTACTTC
J gene: TRBJ1-1; D gene: -; V gene: TRBV4-3; clone size: -; CDR3 protein: CASSPPRQRSHEAFF; CDR3 DNA: TGCGCCAGCAGCCCCCCCCGCCAACGGTCCCATGAAGCTTTCTTT
J gene: TRBJ2-7; D gene: -; V gene: TRBV9; clone size: few; CDR3 protein: CASSVGGLGEQYF; CDR3 DNA: TGTGCCAGCAGCGTTGGGGGCCTTGGGGAGCAGTACTTC
J gene: TRBJ1-2; D gene: -; V gene: TRBV9; clone size: -; CDR3 protein: CASSVGDRPWAYGYTF; CDR3 DNA: TGTGCCAGCAGCGTAGGCGACAGGCCTTGGGCCTATGGCTACACCTTC
J gene: TRBJ2-5; D gene: TRBD1; V gene: TRBV2; clone size: once; CDR3 protein: CASKAGGRQTQYF; CDR3 DNA: TGTGCCAGCAAGGCAGGGGGCAGGCAGACCCAGTACTTC
J gene: TRBJ1-2; D gene: TRBD1; V gene: TRBV27; clone size: -; CDR3 protein: CASSFRPGGIGYTF; CDR3 DNA: TGTGCCAGCAGTTTCCGGCCAGGGGGAATCGGCTACACCTTC
J gene: TRBJ1-5; D gene: -; V gene: TRBV28; clone size: few; CDR3 protein: CASSLSNRVWQPQHF; CDR3 DNA: TGTGCCAGCAGTCTATCAAACAGGGTGTGGCAGCCCCAGCATTTT
J gene: TRBJ1-2; D gene: -; V gene: TRBV2; clone size: -; CDR3 protein: CASRGEGTTF; CDR3 DNA: TGTGCCAGCAGGGGAGAGGGCACAACCTTC
J gene: TRBJ1-5; D gene: -; V gene: TRBV11-2; clone size: -; CDR3 protein: CASSPGRSSNQPQHF; CDR3 DNA: TGTGCCAGCTCCCCTGGGCGTTCTAGCAATCAGCCCCAGCATTTT
J gene: TRBJ1-4; D gene: -; V gene: TRBV2; clone size: few; CDR3 protein: CASTADTSTNEKLFF; CDR3 DNA: TGTGCCAGCACGGCGGACACTTCAACTAATGAAAAACTGTTTTTT
J gene: TRBJ1-3; D gene: -; V gene: TRBV7-6; clone size: -; CDR3 protein: CASSLIPRGNTIYF; CDR3 DNA: TGTGCCAGCAGCTTGATCCCCCGGGGAAACACCATATATTTT
J gene: TRBJ2-7; D gene: TRBD1; V gene: TRBV6-6; clone size: -; CDR3 protein: CASRIGTGGSYEQYF; CDR3 DNA: TGTGCCAGCAGGATTGGGACAGGGGGTTCCTACGAGCAGTACTTC
J gene: TRBJ1-5; D gene: TRBD1; V gene: TRBV7-8; clone size: -; CDR3 protein: CASSRYRGRGSNQPQHF; CDR3 DNA: TGTGCCAGCAGCAGGTACAGGGGGCGGGGGAGCAATCAGCCCCAGCATTTT
J gene: TRBJ2-4; D gene: TRBD1; V gene: TRBV27; clone size: once; CDR3 protein: CASNQQGAKNIQYF; CDR3 DNA: TGTGCCAGCAACCAACAGGGGGCCAAAAACATTCAGTACTTC
J gene: TRBJ2-7; D gene: -; V gene: TRBV21-1; clone size: -; CDR3 protein: CASKKSDKGTYEQYF; CDR3 DNA: TGTGCCAGCAAGAAGAGCGACAAGGGGACCTACGAGCAGTACTTC
J gene: TRBJ1-5; D gene: -; V gene: TRBV28; clone size: -; CDR3 protein: CASSLAEVNQPQHF; CDR3 DNA: TGTGCCAGCAGTTTAGCAGAGGTCAATCAGCCCCAGCATTTT
J gene: TRBJ1-1; D gene: -; V gene: TRBV4-1; clone size: once; CDR3 protein: CASSQRTPGRTEAFF; CDR3 DNA: TGCGCCAGCAGCCAAAGGACCCCAGGGCGAACTGAAGCTTTCTTT
J gene: TRBJ2-7; D gene: -; V gene: TRBV6-1; clone size: -; CDR3 protein: CASSDQGSEQYF; CDR3 DNA: TGTGCCAGCAGTGATCAGGGTTCCGAGCAGTACTTC
J gene: TRBJ2-7; D gene: -; V gene: TRBV9; clone size: -; CDR3 protein: CASSVEGDSSYEQYF; CDR3 DNA: TGTGCCAGCAGCGTAGAGGGTGACAGCTCCTACGAGCAGTACTTC
J gene: TRBJ2-7; D gene: -; V gene: TRBV5-4; clone size: few; CDR3 protein: CASRGAHEQYF; CDR3 DNA: TGTGCCAGCAGAGGGGCCCACGAGCAGTACTTC
J gene: TRBJ1-2; D gene: -; V gene: TRBV7-9; clone size: -; CDR3 protein: CASSLGIGGNYGYTF; CDR3 DNA: TGTGCCAGCAGCTTAGGGATTGGCGGGAACTATGGCTACACCTTC
J gene: TRBJ1-6; D gene: TRBD1; V gene: TRBV7-3; clone size: -; CDR3 protein: CASSSSGGGNSPLHF; CDR3 DNA: TGTGCCAGCAGCTCCTCAGGGGGCGGAAATTCACCCCTCCACTTT
J gene: TRBJ1-5; D gene: -; V gene: TRBV19; clone size: -; CDR3 protein: CASSIEYHRENGRPQHF; CDR3 DNA: TGTGCCAGTAGTATAGAGTACCACAGGGAAAACGGTCGGCCCCAGCATTTT
J gene: TRBJ1-2; D gene: -; V gene: TRBV2; clone size: -; CDR3 protein: CASGSTGTDYGYTF; CDR3 DNA: TGTGCCAGCGGAAGTACTGGGACTGACTATGGCTACACCTTC
J gene: TRBJ1-3; D gene: -; V gene: TRBV7-6; clone size: -; CDR3 protein: CASSPTVSGNTIYF; CDR3 DNA: TGTGCCAGCAGCCCGACAGTCTCTGGAAACACCATATATTTT
J gene: TRBJ1-6; D gene: -; V gene: TRBV7-9; clone size: few; CDR3 protein: CASSFGGRFSPLHF; CDR3 DNA: TGTGCCAGCAGCTTCGGGGGGCGCTTTTCACCCCTCCACTTT
J gene: TRBJ1-2; D gene: -; V gene: TRBV9; clone size: -; CDR3 protein: CASSSPGATGTRTKERDYGYTF; CDR3 DNA: TGTGCCAGCAGTTCACCAGGGGCCACAGGGACGAGAACGAAAGAAAGAGATTATGGCTACACCTTC
J gene: TRBJ1-1; D gene: -; V gene: TRBV9; clone size: once; CDR3 protein: CASSVAGPGTEAFF; CDR3 DNA: TGTGCCAGCAGCGTAGCAGGGCCCGGCACTGAAGCTTTCTTT
J gene: TRBJ1-1; D gene: -; V gene: TRBV4-3; clone size: -; CDR3 protein: CASSPDRSSNTEAFF; CDR3 DNA: TGCGCCAGCAGCCCCGATCGATCCAGTAACACTGAAGCTTTCTTT
J gene: TRBJ2-1; D gene: TRBD2; V gene: TRBV9; clone size: -; CDR3 protein: CASSPRLLAGDYNEQFF; CDR3 DNA: TGTGCCAGCAGCCCCCGACTTCTAGCGGGGGACTACAATGAGCAGTTCTTC
J gene: TRBJ1-2; D gene: -; V gene: TRBV29-1; clone size: -; CDR3 protein: CSVLTAEGYTF; CDR3 DNA: TGCAGCGTTTTAACCGCCGAGGGCTACACCTTC
J gene: TRBJ2-3; D gene: TRBD2; V gene: TRBV9; clone size: -; CDR3 protein: CASSVGTSGWADTQYF; CDR3 DNA: TGTGCCAGCAGCGTAGGGACTAGCGGCTGGGCAGATACGCAGTATTTT
J gene: TRBJ1-2; D gene: -; V gene: TRBV10-3; clone size: -; CDR3 protein: CATRQGGHGYTF; CDR3 DNA: TGTGCCACTCGTCAGGGCGGCCATGGCTACACCTTC
J gene: TRBJ1-5; D gene: -; V gene: TRBV27; clone size: -; CDR3 protein: CASSFGGQPQHF; CDR3 DNA: TGTGCCAGCAGTTTTGGGGGCCAGCCCCAGCATTTT
J gene: TRBJ1-1; D gene: TRBD1; V gene: TRBV27; clone size: -; CDR3 protein: CASSPTLGQYTEAFF; CDR3 DNA: TGTGCCAGCAGTCCAACCTTGGGACAGTACACTGAAGCTTTCTTT
J gene: TRBJ1-2; D gene: -; V gene: TRBV9; clone size: -; CDR3 protein: CASSPPNYGYTF; CDR3 DNA: TGTGCCAGCAGCCCCCCGAACTATGGCTACACCTTC
J gene: TRBJ2-7; D gene: -; V gene: TRBV14; clone size: few; CDR3 protein: CASSRGYEQYF; CDR3 DNA: TGTGCCAGCAGCCGAGGCTACGAGCAGTACTTC
J gene: TRBJ1-2; D gene: -; V gene: TRBV10-3; clone size: once; CDR3 protein: CAISESTETNYGYTF; CDR3 DNA: TGTGCCATCAGTGAGTCGACAGAGACTAACTATGGCTACACCTTC
J gene: TRBJ2-7; D gene: TRBD2; V gene: TRBV7-6; clone size: few; CDR3 protein: CASSLERGGEQYF; CDR3 DNA: TGTGCCAGCAGCTTAGAGCGGGGAGGGGAGCAGTACTTC
J gene: TRBJ1-4; D gene: TRBD1; V gene: TRBV9; clone size: -; CDR3 protein: CASSVEVGQGREKLFF; CDR3 DNA: TGTGCCAGCAGCGTTGAGGTGGGACAGGGGCGTGAAAAACTGTTTTTT
J gene: TRBJ2-7; D gene: -; V gene: TRBV4-1; clone size: few; CDR3 protein: CASSPKGHTYEQYF; CDR3 DNA: TGCGCCAGCAGCCCCAAGGGACACACCTACGAGCAGTACTTC